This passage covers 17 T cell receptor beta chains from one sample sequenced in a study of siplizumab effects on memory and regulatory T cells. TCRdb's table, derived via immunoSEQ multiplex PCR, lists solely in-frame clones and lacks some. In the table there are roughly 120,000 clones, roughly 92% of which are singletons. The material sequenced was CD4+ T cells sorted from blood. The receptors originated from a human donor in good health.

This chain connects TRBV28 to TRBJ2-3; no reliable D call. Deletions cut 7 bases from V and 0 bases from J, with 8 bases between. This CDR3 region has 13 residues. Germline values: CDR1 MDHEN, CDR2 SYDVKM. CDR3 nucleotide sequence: TGTGCCAGCATCCAGTGGAGCACAGATACGCAGTATTTT. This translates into CASIQWSTDTQYF. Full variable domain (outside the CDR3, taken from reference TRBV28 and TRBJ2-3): DVKVTQSSRYLVKRTGEKVFLECVQDMDHENMFWYRQDPGLGLRLIYFSYDVKMKEKGDIPEGYSVSREKKERFSLILESASTNQTSMYLCASIQWSTDTQYFGPGTRLTVL.

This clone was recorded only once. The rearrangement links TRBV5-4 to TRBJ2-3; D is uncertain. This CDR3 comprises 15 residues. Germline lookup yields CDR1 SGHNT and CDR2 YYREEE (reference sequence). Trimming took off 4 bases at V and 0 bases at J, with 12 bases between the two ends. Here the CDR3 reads CASSGSVFSTDTQYF. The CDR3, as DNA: TGTGCCAGCAGCGGCTCAGTCTTTAGCACAGATACGCAGTATTTT.

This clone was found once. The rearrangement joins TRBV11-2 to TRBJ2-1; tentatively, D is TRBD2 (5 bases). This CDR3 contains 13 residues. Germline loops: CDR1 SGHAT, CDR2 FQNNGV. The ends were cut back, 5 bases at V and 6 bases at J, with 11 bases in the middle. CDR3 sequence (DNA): TGTGCCAGCAGCCGAGGGCTTTTCAATGAGCAGTTCTTC. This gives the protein CASSRGLFNEQFF.

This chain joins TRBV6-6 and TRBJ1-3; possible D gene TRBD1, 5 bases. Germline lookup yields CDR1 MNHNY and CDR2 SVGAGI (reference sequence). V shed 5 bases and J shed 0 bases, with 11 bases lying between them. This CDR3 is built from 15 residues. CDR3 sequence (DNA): TGTGCCAGCAGTACCGGGGCGAGCTCTGGAAACACCATATATTTT. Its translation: CASSTGASSGNTIYF.

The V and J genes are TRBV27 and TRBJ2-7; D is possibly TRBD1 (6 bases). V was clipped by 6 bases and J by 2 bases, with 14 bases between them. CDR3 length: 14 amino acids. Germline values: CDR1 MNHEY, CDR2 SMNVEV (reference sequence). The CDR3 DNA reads TGTGCCAGCAGAGGAGGACAGAAAACCTACGAGCAGTACTTC. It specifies CASRGGQKTYEQYF.

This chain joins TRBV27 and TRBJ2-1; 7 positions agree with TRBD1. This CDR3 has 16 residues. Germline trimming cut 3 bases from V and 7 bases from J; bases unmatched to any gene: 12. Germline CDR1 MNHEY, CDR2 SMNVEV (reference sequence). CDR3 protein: CASSLGRGRGVNEQFF. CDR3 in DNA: TGTGCCAGCAGTTTGGGAAGGGGGCGCGGTGTGAATGAGCAGTTCTTC.

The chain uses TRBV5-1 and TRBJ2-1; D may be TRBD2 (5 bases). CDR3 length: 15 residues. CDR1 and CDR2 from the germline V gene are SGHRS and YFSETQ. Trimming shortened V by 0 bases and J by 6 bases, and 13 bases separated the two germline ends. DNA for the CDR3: TGCGCCAGCAGCTTGGCACCTAGCCTACTCAATGAGCAGTTCTTC. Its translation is CASSLAPSLLNEQFF.

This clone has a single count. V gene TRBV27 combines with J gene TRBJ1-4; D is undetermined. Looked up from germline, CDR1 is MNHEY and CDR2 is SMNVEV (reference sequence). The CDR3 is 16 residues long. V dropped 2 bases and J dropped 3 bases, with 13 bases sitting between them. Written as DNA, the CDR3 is TGTGCCAGCAGTTTAGCCAGTGAGAGGGCTAATGAAAAACTGTTTTTT. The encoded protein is CASSLASERANEKLFF.

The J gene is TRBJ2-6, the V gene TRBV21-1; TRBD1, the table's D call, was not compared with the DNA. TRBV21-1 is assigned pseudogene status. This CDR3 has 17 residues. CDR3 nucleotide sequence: TGTGCCAGCAGCAAGGACAGGGAAGCCGGTGGGGCCAACGTCCTGACTTTC. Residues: CASSKDREAGGANVLTF.

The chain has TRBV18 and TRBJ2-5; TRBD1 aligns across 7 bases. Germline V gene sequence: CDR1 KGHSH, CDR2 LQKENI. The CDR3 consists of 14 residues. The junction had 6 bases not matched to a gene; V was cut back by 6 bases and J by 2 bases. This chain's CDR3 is CASSLPGQQETQYF. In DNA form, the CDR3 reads TGTGCCAGCTCGCTTCCGGGACAGCAAGAGACCCAGTACTTC.

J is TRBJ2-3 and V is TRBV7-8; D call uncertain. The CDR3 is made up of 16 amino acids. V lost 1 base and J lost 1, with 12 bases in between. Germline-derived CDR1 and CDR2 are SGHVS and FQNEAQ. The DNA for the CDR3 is TGTGCCAGCAGCTTAGATGGCGGCCTTGGCACAGATACGCAGTATTTT. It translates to CASSLDGGLGTDTQYF.

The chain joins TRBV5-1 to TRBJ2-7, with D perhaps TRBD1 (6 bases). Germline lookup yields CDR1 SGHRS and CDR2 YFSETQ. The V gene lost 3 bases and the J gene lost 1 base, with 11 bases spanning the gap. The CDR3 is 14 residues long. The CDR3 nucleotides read TGCGCCAGCAGCTCAACAACAGGGTCCTACGAGCAGTACTTC. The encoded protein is CASSSTTGSYEQYF.

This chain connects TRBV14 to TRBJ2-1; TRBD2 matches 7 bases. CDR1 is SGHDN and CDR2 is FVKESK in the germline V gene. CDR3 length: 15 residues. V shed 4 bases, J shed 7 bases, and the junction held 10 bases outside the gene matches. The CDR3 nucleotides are TGTGCCAGCAGCCCGAAGAGCTGGCGGGAGAATGAGCAGTTCTTC. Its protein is CASSPKSWRENEQFF.

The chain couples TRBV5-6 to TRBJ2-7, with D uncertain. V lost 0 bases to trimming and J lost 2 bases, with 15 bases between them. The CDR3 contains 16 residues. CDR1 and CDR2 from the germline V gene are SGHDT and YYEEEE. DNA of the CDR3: TGTGCCAGCAGCTTGGAACCCGGGTGGAGTCCCTACGAGCAGTACTTC. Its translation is CASSLEPGWSPYEQYF.

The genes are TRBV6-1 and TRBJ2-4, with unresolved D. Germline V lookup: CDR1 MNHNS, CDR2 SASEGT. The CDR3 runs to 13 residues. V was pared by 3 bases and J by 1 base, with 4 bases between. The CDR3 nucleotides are TGTGCCAGCAGTGAGGGGGCCAAAAACATTCAGTACTTC. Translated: CASSEGAKNIQYF.

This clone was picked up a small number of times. The CDR3 reads CASVREVNTEAFF. The CDR3 DNA follows: TGTGCCAGCGTTCGGGAGGTGAACACTGAAGCTTTCTTT. The chain has TRBV7-9 and TRBJ1-1; no reliable D call. The CDR3 contains 13 residues. CDR1 is SEHNR, CDR2 FQNEAQ, per germline (reference sequence). Between the trimmed V and J ends, which lost 8 bases and 0 bases, there was a span of 10 bases. Complete variable domain (other parts from reference TRBV7-9 and TRBJ1-1): DTGVSQNPRHKITKRGQNVTFRCDPISEHNRLYWYRQTLGQGPEFLTYFQNEAQLEKSRLLSDRFSAERPKGSFSTLEIQRTEQGDSAMYLCASVREVNTEAFFGQGTRLTVV.

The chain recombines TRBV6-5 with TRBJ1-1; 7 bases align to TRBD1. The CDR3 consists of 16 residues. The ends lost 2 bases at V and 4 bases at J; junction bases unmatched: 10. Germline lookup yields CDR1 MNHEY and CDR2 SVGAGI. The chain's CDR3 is CASSYHNTGVGTEAFF. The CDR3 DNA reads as TGTGCCAGCAGTTACCACAACACAGGGGTGGGCACTGAAGCTTTCTTT.